Detailed here is one T cell receptor (beta chain). Method: immunoSEQ multiplex PCR; TCRdb's copy keeps in-frame clones and lacks some. The sample has 95,000 to 150,000 clones, 88% seen once. The CDR3 consists of 15 residues. Germline assignment: CDR1 SGHTA and CDR2 FQGNSA. Trimming at V came to 10 bases and at J to 4 bases, leaving 15 bases not matched to a gene. The source of the sample is a study of T cell responses to AZD1222 COVID-19 vaccine. The genes are TRBV7-2 and TRBJ1-1; 7 bases match TRBD1. The receptor was isolated from an adult in good health. Here the sequenced sample was peripheral blood, taken on day 0 of AZD1222 vaccination. The chain's CDR3 is CATSFIQGGVTEAFF. The CDR3 region has the DNA TGTGCCACCTCATTTATCCAGGGGGGGGTCACTGAAGCTTTCTTT.